The clone carrying this T cell receptor beta chain was seen only a few times. The sample originates from a study of blood T cell repertoires in COVID-19. Looking at the study overall: Acute and convalescent COVID-19 specimens originated in the United States, Italy and Spain. PBMCs, B-cell-depleted T cells, or T cells were the source of the cDNA or gDNA that made up the material.

V was trimmed by 6 bases and J by 1 base, leaving 12 bases between them. The CDR3 length is 14 residues. The germline CDR1 and CDR2 sequences are MNHEY and SVGAGI. Original data processing: Reference gene primers were amplified, and this amplification served to estimate nucleated cell counts. Some clones are missing from TCRdb's copy, which holds only in-frame ones; the method was immunoSEQ multiplex PCR. V and J calls plus clone size are reproduced from that table; the DNA served to infer D and trimming. The table lists just under 85,000 clones, approximately 86% of them singletons. Sequenced sample: peripheral blood. The origin of this receptor is a man aged 80 or over with active or convalescent COVID-19. The chain links TRBV6-5 to TRBJ2-5, with a tentative D call TRBD2 (6 bases). CDR3 amino acids: CASRLRGRQETQYF. The CDR3 DNA is TGTGCCAGCAGGCTGCGGGGTCGCCAAGAGACCCAGTACTTC.